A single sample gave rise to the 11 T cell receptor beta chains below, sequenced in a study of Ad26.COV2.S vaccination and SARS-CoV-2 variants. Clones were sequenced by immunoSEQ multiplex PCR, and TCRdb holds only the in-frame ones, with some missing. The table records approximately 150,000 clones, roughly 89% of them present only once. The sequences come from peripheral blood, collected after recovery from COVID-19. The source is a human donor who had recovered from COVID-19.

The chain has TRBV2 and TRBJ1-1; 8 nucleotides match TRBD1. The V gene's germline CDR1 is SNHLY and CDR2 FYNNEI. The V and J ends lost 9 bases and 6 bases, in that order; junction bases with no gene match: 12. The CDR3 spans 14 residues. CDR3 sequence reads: CARSRTGPRAEAFF. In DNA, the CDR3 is TGTGCCAGGAGTAGGACAGGGCCGAGGGCTGAAGCTTTCTTT. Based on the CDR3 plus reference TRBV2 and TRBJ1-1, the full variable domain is EPEVTQTPSHQVTQMGQEVILRCVPISNHLYFYWYRQILGQKVEFLVSFYNNEISEKSEIFDDQFSVERPDGSNFTLKIRSTKLEDSAMYFCARSRTGPRAEAFFGQGTRLTVV.

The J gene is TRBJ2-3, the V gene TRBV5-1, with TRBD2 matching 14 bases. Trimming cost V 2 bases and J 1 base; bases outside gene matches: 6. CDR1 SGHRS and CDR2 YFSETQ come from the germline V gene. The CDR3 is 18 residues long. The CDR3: CASSFRLAGGFGTDTQYF. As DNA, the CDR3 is TGCGCCAGCAGCTTTCGACTAGCGGGGGGGTTTGGCACAGATACGCAGTATTTT.

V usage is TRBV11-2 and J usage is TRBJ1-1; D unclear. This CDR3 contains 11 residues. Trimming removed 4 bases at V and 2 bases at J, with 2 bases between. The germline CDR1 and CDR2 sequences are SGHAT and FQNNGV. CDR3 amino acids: CASSSNTEAFF. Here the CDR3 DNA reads TGTGCCAGCAGCTCCAACACTGAAGCTTTCTTT. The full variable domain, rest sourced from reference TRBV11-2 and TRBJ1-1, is EAGVAQSPRYKIIEKRQSVAFWCNPISGHATLYWYQQILGQGPKLLIQFQNNGVVDDSQLPKDRFSAERLKGVDSTLKIQPAKLEDSAVYLCASSSNTEAFFGQGTRLTVV.

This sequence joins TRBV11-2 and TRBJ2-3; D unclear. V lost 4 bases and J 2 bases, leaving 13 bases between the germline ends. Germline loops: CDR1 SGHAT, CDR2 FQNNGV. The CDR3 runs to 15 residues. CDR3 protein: CASSSVSGFTDTQYF. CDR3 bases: TGTGCCAGCAGCTCCGTTAGTGGGTTCACAGATACGCAGTATTTT.

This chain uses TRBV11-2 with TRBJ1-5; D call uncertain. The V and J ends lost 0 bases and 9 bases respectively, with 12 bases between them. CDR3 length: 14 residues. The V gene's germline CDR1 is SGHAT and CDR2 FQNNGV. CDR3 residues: CASSLEPSGGPQHF. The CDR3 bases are TGTGCCAGCAGCTTAGAACCCTCCGGAGGGCCCCAGCATTTT.

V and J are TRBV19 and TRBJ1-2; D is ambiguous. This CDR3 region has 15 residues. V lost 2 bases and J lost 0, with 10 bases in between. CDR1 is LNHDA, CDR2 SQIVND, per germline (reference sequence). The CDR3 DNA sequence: TGTGCCAGTAGTATATATTCCCCAGCTAACTATGGCTACACCTTC. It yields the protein CASSIYSPANYGYTF.

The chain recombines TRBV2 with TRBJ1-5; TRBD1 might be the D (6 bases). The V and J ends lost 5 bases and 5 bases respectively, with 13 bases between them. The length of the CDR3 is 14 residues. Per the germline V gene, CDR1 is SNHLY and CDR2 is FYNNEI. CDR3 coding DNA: TGTGCCAGCAGTCCTTGGACAGAGCATCAGCCCCAGCATTTT. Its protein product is CASSPWTEHQPQHF.

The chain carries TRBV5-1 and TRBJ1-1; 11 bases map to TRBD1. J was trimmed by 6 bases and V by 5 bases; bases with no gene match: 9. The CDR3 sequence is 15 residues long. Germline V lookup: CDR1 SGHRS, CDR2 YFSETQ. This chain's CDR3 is CASSHLPGQGAEAFF. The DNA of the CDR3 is TGCGCCAGCAGTCACCTTCCGGGACAGGGGGCTGAAGCTTTCTTT.

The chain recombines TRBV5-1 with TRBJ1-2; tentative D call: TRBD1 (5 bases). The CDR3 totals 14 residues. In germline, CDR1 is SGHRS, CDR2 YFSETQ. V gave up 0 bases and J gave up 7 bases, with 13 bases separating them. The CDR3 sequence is CASSLGVRDSGYTF. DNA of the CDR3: TGCGCCAGCAGCTTGGGGGTCAGGGATAGTGGCTACACCTTC.

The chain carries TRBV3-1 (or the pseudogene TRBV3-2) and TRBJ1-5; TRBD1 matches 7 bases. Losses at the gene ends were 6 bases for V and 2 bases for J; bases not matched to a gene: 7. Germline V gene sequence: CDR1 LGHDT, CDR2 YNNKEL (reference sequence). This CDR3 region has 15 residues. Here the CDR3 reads CASSLTGSGNQPQHF. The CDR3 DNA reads TGTGCCAGCAGTCTGACAGGGTCAGGCAATCAGCCCCAGCATTTT.

The CDR3 DNA reads as TGTGCCAGCAGCCGAGGGACAGGGAAACAAGATACGCAGTATTTT. Translated: CASSRGTGKQDTQYF. The chain couples TRBV11-3 to TRBJ2-3; 9 nucleotides line up with TRBD1. The germline CDR1 and CDR2 sequences are SGHNT and YENEEA. Trimming took 5 bases from V and 5 from J; bases not matched to a gene: 8. The CDR3 has 15 amino acids.